This T cell receptor (beta chain) appears in the sequencing data of a study of T cell changes during pregnancy in multiple sclerosis. The CDR3 runs 14 residues. The V segment lost 0 bases and the J segment 4 bases; nucleotides outside the gene matches: 2. Germline V CDR1 and CDR2: MGHRA, YSYEKL. The table came from immunoSEQ multiplex PCR; TCRdb's copy has only in-frame clones and leaves some out. The sample includes around 88,000 clones, roughly 90% of them seen just once. This clonotype was sampled from a female donor with multiple sclerosis, enrolled in a pregnancy study. This rearrangement joins TRBV4-1 to TRBJ1-2, with 7 bases identical to TRBD1. The material sequenced was peripheral blood, taken in the first trimester of pregnancy. The CDR3 nucleotides are TGCGCCAGCAGCCAAGACCGGGACAGCTATGGCTACACCTTC. Its protein is CASSQDRDSYGYTF.